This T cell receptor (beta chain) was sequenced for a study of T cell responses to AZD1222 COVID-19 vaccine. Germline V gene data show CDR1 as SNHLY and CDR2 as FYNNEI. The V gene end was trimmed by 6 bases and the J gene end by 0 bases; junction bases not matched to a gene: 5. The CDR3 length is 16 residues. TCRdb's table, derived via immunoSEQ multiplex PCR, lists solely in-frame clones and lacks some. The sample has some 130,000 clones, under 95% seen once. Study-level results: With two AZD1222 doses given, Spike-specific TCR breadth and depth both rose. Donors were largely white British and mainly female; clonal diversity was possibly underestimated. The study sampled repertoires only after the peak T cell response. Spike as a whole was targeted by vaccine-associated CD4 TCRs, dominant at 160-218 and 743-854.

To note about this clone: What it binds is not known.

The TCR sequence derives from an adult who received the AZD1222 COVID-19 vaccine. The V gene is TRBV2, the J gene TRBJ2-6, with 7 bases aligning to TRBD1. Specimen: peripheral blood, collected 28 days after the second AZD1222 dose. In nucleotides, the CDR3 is TGTGCCAGCAGGCGGACAGGCAACTCTGGGGCCAACGTCCTGACTTTC. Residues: CASRRTGNSGANVLTF.